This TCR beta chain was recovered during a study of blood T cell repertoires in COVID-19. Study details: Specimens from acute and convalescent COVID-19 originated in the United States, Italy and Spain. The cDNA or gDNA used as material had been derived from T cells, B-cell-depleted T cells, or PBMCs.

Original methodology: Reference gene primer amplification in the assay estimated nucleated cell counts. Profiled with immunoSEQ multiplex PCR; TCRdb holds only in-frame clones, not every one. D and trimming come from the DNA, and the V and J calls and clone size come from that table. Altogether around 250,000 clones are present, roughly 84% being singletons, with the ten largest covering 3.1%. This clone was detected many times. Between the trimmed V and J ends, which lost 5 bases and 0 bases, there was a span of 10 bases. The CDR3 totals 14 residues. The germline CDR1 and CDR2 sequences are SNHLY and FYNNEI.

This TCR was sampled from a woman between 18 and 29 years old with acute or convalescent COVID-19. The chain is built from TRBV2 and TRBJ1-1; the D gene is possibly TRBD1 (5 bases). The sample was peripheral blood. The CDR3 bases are TGTGCCAGCAGTCGCCGACAGATGAACACTGAAGCTTTCTTT. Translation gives CASSRRQMNTEAFF. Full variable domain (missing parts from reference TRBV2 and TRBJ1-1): EPEVTQTPSHQVTQMGQEVILRCVPISNHLYFYWYRQILGQKVEFLVSFYNNEISEKSEIFDDQFSVERPDGSNFTLKIRSTKLEDSAMYFCASSRRQMNTEAFFGQGTRLTVV.